A selection of T cell receptor beta chains follows, all from one sample in a study of T cell changes during pregnancy in multiple sclerosis. Using immunoSEQ multiplex PCR, the repertoire was profiled, and TCRdb retains in-frame clones only, with some absent. The repertoire holds around 95,000 clones, with approximately 90% as singletons. The source material was peripheral blood, sampled after pregnancy. These receptors were taken from a female donor in good health, enrolled as a control in a pregnancy study. The CDR3 runs from the conserved cysteine through the conserved F or W. The D gene is left open where the match is weak. Part of the rows lack a size; the others show once, few, many or a class for expanded clones.

>TRBV28|TRBJ2-7|TRBD2|17|once
CASSFTFSGRAGNEQYF
TGTGCCAGCAGTTTTACCTTTAGCGGGAGGGCCGGAAACGAGCAGTACTTC
>TRBV18|TRBJ1-3|TRBD1|18|once
CASTAGRRQGKLRHTIYF
TGTGCCAGCACGGCCGGAAGAAGACAGGGGAAACTCAGGCACACCATATATTTT
>TRBV19|TRBJ2-7|TRBD1|12|NA
CATDRAGGEQYF
TGTGCCACTGACAGGGCCGGAGGCGAGCAGTACTTC
>TRBV7-8|TRBJ2-1|TRBD2|17|NA
CASSLRGRLAGGNEQFF
TGTGCCAGCAGCTTAAGGGGGCGGCTAGCGGGAGGTAATGAGCAGTTCTTC
>TRBV18|TRBJ1-1|TRBD1|15|NA
CASSATGVGNTEAFF
TGTGCCAGCTCAGCCACAGGGGTGGGGAACACTGAAGCTTTCTTT
>TRBV6-5|TRBJ1-1|NA|15|few
CASSYSAATNTEAFF
TGTGCCAGCAGTTACTCTGCGGCCACGAACACTGAAGCTTTCTTT
>TRBV6-6|TRBJ2-3|TRBD2|13|NA
CASSRGGTDTQYF
TGTGCCAGCAGTCGGGGGGGCACAGATACGCAGTATTTT
>TRBV7-2|TRBJ2-1|TRBD2|15|NA
CASSRLAGGYNEQFF
TGTGCCAGCAGCCGACTAGCGGGGGGGTACAATGAGCAGTTCTTC
>TRBV11-2|TRBJ1-4|TRBD1|18|NA
CASSEQGLRVVFPEKLFF
TGTGCCAGCAGCGAACAGGGGCTCCGGGTTGTATTTCCTGAAAAACTGTTTTTT
>TRBV4-2|TRBJ2-7|NA|15|NA
CASSQEALDMGEQYF
TGTGCCAGCAGCCAAGAAGCACTAGATATGGGCGAGCAGTACTTC
>TRBV10-3|TRBJ2-3|TRBD2|15|NA
CAISESGTSIDTQYF
TGTGCCATCAGTGAGTCGGGGACTAGCATCGATACGCAGTATTTT
>TRBV18|TRBJ1-5|TRBD1|16|few
CASSPTFRDRNQPQHF
TGTGCCAGCTCACCCACATTCCGGGACAGAAATCAGCCCCAGCATTTT
>TRBV28|TRBJ2-7|NA|14|NA
CASSRPGASWEQYF
TGTGCCAGCAGTCGGCCAGGTGCCTCCTGGGAGCAGTACTTC
>TRBV6-5|TRBJ1-5|NA|14|NA
CASSPRGAYQPQHF
TGTGCCAGCAGCCCCCGGGGGGCGTATCAGCCCCAGCATTTT
>TRBV7-8|TRBJ2-4|NA|17|NA
CASSLGRGGTSKNIQYF
TGTGCCAGCAGCTTGGGGAGGGGGGGAACAAGCAAAAACATTCAGTACTTC
>TRBV7-6|TRBJ2-7|TRBD1|14|NA
CASSPGTGPYEQYF
TGTGCCAGCAGCCCCGGGACAGGGCCCTACGAGCAGTACTTC
>TRBV19|TRBJ1-5|NA|12|NA
CASSGGYQPQHF
TGTGCCAGTAGTGGAGGGTATCAGCCCCAGCATTTT
>TRBV5-1|TRBJ1-1|NA|15|NA
CASSLGGAGTQEAFF
TGCGCCAGCAGCTTGGGAGGGGCGGGAACGCAGGAAGCTTTCTTT
>TRBV27|TRBJ2-7|NA|16|once
CASSLSAGSRRYEQYF
TGTGCCAGCAGTTTATCGGCGGGCAGTCGGAGGTACGAGCAGTACTTC
>TRBV7-9|TRBJ1-1|NA|14|NA
CASGGREMNTEAFF
TGTGCCAGCGGAGGACGGGAGATGAACACTGAAGCTTTCTTT
>TRBV28|TRBJ1-2|TRBD1|14|NA
CASSSPTGDYGYTF
TGTGCCAGCAGTTCCCCTACAGGGGACTATGGCTACACCTTC
>TRBV7-3|TRBJ1-2|NA|13|NA
CASSYGGNYGYTF
TGTGCCAGCAGCTACGGTGGTAACTATGGCTACACCTTC